These T cell receptor beta chains were read from a single sample in a study of regulatory T cells in long-lasting Graves disease. A single record per CDR3 protein comes from TCRdb applying MiXCR to the multiplex PCR reads. The repertoire holds approximately 310,000 distinct CDR3 sequences, 18% seen once, with around 37% in the top ten. Specimen: peripheral blood mononuclear cells (PBMCs), collected at new diagnosis, from a patient treated with antithyroid drugs. These receptors came from a female donor with Graves disease. Both conserved end residues are part of each CDR3. The D gene is left open where the match is weak. A clone size is listed for some rows: how often the clone was seen (once, few, many), or a class if it is expanded.

clone_size d_call j_call v_call cdr3_nt cdr3_aa
few - TRBJ1-3 TRBV6-1 TGTGCCAGCAATGAAAGCCCCGCCGCCGCGGACACCATATATTTT CASNESPAAADTIYF
many - TRBJ2-1 TRBV27 TGTGCCAGCAGCCCCGGCGGTCCCGGGGAGCAGTTCTTC CASSPGGPGEQFF
many TRBD2 TRBJ2-1 TRBV5-1 TGCGCCAGCAGCTCTCGACTGGGACTAGCGGGAGGGCAGATTCGGAATGAGCAGTTCTTC CASSSRLGLAGGQIRNEQFF
many - TRBJ2-1 TRBV9 TGTGCCAGCAGCGTAATGGGCGACTCCTACAATGAGCAGTTCTTC CASSVMGDSYNEQFF
many TRBD2 TRBJ2-5 TRBV6-5 TGTGCCAGCAGTTACTCGAGGCTAGCGGGAGAGACCCAGTACTTC CASSYSRLAGETQYF
many - TRBJ2-3 TRBV5-8 TGTGCCAGCAGCTTGGAGGGACTCACAGATACGCAGTATTTT CASSLEGLTDTQYF
many - TRBJ2-5 TRBV2 TGTGCCAGCAGTGAATCAGAGGCACAAGAGACCCAGTACTTC CASSESEAQETQYF
many - TRBJ1-6 TRBV20-1 TGCAGTGCTAATCCGGACGGACAGCTCTATAATTCACCCCTCCACTTT CSANPDGQLYNSPLHF
many - TRBJ1-1 TRBV28 TGTGCCATTGGGGGCCGGGACACTGAAGCTTTCTTT CAIGGRDTEAFF
many - TRBJ2-2 TRBV20-1 TGCAGTGCTACCGCCCTTCGTGCCGGGGAGCTGTTTTTT CSATALRAGELFF
many - TRBJ2-7 TRBV12-3/TRBV12-4 TGTGCCAGCAGTTTAACCCTGGGAGGGGGCTACGAGCAGTACTTC CASSLTLGGGYEQYF
many TRBD2 TRBJ2-3 TRBV24-1 TGTGCCACCAGTGGAATGAGACTAGCGGGAGATGTAGATACGCAGTATTTT CATSGMRLAGDVDTQYF
many TRBD2 TRBJ2-7 TRBV9 TGTGCCAGCAGCGGACTAGCGGGAGACTACGAGCAGTACTTC CASSGLAGDYEQYF
- TRBD2 TRBJ2-1 TRBV5-1 TGCGCCAGCAGTTTTAGCGGGAGGGCTGTCGATGAGCAGTTCTTC CASSFSGRAVDEQFF
many - TRBJ1-2 TRBV6-1 TGTGCCAGCATTGTTGCGGGGACCATCCTACGAAATTATGGCTACACCTTC CASIVAGTILRNYGYTF
- - TRBJ2-2 TRBV29-1 TGCAGCGTTGAAACCACCCAAGGGGAGCTGTTTTTT CSVETTQGELFF
many TRBD1 TRBJ2-2 TRBV6-1 TGTGCCAGCAGTGAACCACTTGGGTGGGGGACAGGGAAAAACACCGGGGAGCTGTTTTTT CASSEPLGWGTGKNTGELFF
many TRBD2 TRBJ2-1 TRBV12-3/TRBV12-4 TGTGCCAGCAGTTTATTCGGGGGGGGAGGTAGTGCCAATGAGCAGTTCTTC CASSLFGGGGSANEQFF
many - TRBJ1-1 TRBV5-1 TGCGCCAGCAGCCGCGGGACCGCCGACGAGAGAGCTTTCTTT CASSRGTADERAFF
- TRBD2 TRBJ2-6 TRBV19 TGTGCCAGTAGTCCAAGGACTAGCGGGATGGGATCTGGGGCCAACGTCCTGACTTTC CASSPRTSGMGSGANVLTF
many TRBD1 TRBJ2-5 TRBV19 TGTGCCAGTCCAACGACAGGGGTGGAGACCCAGTACTTC CASPTTGVETQYF
many - TRBJ1-1 TRBV2 TGTGCCAGCAGTGGGAGGGGACGGGGGAACACTGAAGCTTTCTTT CASSGRGRGNTEAFF
- - TRBJ2-1 TRBV6-2/TRBV6-3 TGTGCCAGCAGATTAGACTTCAATCTTCGAGACAATGAGCAGTTCTTC CASRLDFNLRDNEQFF
many TRBD1 TRBJ1-6 TRBV27 TGTGCCAGCAGTTTCCGGACAGGGAGAAATTCACCCCTCCACTTT CASSFRTGRNSPLHF
many - TRBJ2-1 TRBV5-1 TGCGCCAGCAGCCCGGAAAATCCCTACTACAATGAGCAGTTCTTC CASSPENPYYNEQFF
many TRBD1 TRBJ1-3 TRBV28 TGTGCCAGCAGTTCCACAGGGGCCTCTGGAAACACCATATATTTT CASSSTGASGNTIYF
- - TRBJ2-3 TRBV11-3 TGTGCCAGCAGCCAAGGACTCCACAGAGGGATAGCTCCGCAGTATTTT CASSQGLHRGIAPQYF
few - TRBJ1-2 TRBV19 TGTGCCACCCACCGCCTGGGCGGCTACACCTTC CATHRLGGYTF
- TRBD1 TRBJ1-5 TRBV7-2 TGTGCCAGCAGCTTAGCTGGGGACAGGGGTCAGCCCCAGCATTTT CASSLAGDRGQPQHF
few - TRBJ2-3 TRBV9 TGTGCCAGCAGCGCCTATGCGAGGGAAGATACGCAGTATTTT CASSAYAREDTQYF
many - TRBJ2-5 TRBV15 TGTGCCACCAGCAGTCGGGGGGCCCTACAAGAGACCCAGTACTTC CATSSRGALQETQYF
few - TRBJ1-5 TRBV19 TGTGCCAGTAGAACCCGGGACCGATCTCACAATCGGCCCCAGCATTTT CASRTRDRSHNRPQHF
many - TRBJ2-5 TRBV2 TGTGCCAGCTCAGGGAGGGGGGTACAAGAGACCCAGTACTTC CASSGRGVQETQYF
- TRBD1 TRBJ2-7 TRBV7-6 TGTGCCAGCAGCTTAGAGGCGACAGGGGGCTACGAGCAGTACTTC CASSLEATGGYEQYF
few - TRBJ2-3 TRBV5-1 TGCGCCAGCAGCTCCCTATATGCAGATACGCAGTATTTT CASSSLYADTQYF
many TRBD1 TRBJ2-7 TRBV28 TGTGCCAGCAGGCCGGGACAGGGGCTCAGCGAGCAGTACTTC CASRPGQGLSEQYF
many - TRBJ2-3 TRBV12-3/TRBV12-4 TGTGCCAGCAGTCCCGGGCCGGGGGGCACAGATACGCAGTATTTT CASSPGPGGTDTQYF
many TRBD1 TRBJ2-5 TRBV11-3 TGTGCCAGCAGCCGCGACAGGGTCCAAGAGACCCAGTACTTC CASSRDRVQETQYF
- - TRBJ2-7 TRBV5-6 TGTGCCAGCAGCCTCGGGGAGGGGGGACTGAGCTACGAGCAGTACTTC CASSLGEGGLSYEQYF